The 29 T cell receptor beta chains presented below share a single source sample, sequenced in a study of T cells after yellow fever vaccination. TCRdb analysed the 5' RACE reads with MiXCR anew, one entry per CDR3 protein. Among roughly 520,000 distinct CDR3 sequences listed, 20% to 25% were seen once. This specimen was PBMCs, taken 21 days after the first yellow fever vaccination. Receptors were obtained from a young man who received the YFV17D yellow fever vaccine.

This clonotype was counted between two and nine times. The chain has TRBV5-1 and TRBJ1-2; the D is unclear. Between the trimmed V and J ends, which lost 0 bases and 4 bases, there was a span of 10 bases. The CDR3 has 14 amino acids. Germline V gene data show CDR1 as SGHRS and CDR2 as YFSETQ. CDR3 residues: CASSLEGRLYGYTF. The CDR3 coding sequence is TGCGCCAGCAGCTTGGAGGGCAGGCTCTATGGCTACACCTTC.

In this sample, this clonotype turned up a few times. The CDR3 loop reads CASSSQGSAGELFF. In nucleotides, the CDR3 is TGTGCCAGCAGCTCCCAGGGGAGCGCCGGGGAGCTGTTTTTT. The chain is built from TRBV5-4 and TRBJ2-2; a weak D match, TRBD1 (6 bases). The germline V gene has CDR1 SGHNT and CDR2 YYREEE (reference sequence). The CDR3 contains 14 residues. The V end was cut by 3 bases, the J end by 6 bases, with 12 bases between.

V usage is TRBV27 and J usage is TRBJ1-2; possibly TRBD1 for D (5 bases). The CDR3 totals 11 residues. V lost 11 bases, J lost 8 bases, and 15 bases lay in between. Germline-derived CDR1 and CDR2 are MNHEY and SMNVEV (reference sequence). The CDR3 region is CASGEGRGYTF. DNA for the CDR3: TGTGCCTCGGGGGAGGGCAGGGGCTACACCTTC.

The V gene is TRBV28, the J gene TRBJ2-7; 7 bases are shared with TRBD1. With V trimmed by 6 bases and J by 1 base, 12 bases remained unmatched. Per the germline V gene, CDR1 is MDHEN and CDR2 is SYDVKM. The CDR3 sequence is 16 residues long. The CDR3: CASSRIVRGSSYEQYV. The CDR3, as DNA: TGTGCCAGCAGCCGCATCGTCAGGGGGAGTTCCTACGAGCAGTACGTC.

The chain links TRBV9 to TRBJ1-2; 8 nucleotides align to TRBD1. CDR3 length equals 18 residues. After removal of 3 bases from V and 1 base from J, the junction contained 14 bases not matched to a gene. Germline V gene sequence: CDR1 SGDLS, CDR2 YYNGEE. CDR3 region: CASSDLHPGQVVNYGYTF. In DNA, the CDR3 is TGTGCCAGCAGCGACCTCCACCCGGGACAGGTAGTTAACTATGGCTACACCTTC.

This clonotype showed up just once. The CDR3 DNA reads TGTGCCAGCGGCTCTCCCCTGAATAGCCTAAGCCATGAGCAGTTCTTC. Translation: CASGSPLNSLSHEQFF. The chain employs TRBV7-9 and TRBJ2-1; no reliable D call. The germline CDR1 and CDR2 sequences are SEHNR and FQNEAQ (reference sequence). The germline V and J ends were trimmed by 8 bases and 8 bases, with 25 bases remaining between them. The length of the CDR3 is 16 residues.

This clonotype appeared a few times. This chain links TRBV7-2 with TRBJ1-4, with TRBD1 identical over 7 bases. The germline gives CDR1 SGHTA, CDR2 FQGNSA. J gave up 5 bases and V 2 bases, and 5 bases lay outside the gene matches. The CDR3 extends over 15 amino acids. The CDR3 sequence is CASSLSQGRNEKLFF. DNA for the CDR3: TGTGCCAGCAGCTTATCACAGGGGAGGAATGAAAAACTGTTTTTT.

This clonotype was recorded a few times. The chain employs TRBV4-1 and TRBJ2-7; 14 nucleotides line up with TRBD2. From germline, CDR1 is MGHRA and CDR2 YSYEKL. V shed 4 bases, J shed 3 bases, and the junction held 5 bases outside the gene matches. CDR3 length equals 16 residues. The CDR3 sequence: CASSRAGLAGDYEQYF. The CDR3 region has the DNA TGCGCCAGCAGCCGGGCGGGACTAGCGGGAGACTACGAGCAGTACTTC.

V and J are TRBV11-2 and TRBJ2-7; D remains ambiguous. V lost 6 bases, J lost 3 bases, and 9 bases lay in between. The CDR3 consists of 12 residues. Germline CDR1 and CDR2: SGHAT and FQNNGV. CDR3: CASRTQSYEQYF. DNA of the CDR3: TGTGCCAGCAGGACACAGAGCTACGAGCAGTACTTC.

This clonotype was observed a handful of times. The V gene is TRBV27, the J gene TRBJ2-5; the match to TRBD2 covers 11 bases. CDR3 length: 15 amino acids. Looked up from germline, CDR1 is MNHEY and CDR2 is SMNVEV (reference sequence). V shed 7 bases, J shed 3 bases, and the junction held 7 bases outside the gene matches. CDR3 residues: CASKGSGGAEETQYF. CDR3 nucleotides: TGTGCCAGCAAGGGTAGCGGGGGGGCAGAAGAGACCCAGTACTTC.

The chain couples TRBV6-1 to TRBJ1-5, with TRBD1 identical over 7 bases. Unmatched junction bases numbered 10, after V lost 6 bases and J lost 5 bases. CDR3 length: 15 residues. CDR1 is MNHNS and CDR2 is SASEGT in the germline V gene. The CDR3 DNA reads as TGTGCCAGCAGGATGGACAGGTGGGGAGATCAGCCCCAGCATTTT. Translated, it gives CASRMDRWGDQPQHF.

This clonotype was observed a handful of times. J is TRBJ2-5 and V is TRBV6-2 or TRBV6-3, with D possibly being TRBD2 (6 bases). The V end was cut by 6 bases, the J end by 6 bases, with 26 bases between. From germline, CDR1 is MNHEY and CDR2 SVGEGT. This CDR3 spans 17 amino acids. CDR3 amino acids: CASSLRDSGVSLQTQYF. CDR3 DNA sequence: TGTGCCAGCAGCCTTCGAGATAGCGGCGTATCTTTGCAGACCCAGTACTTC.

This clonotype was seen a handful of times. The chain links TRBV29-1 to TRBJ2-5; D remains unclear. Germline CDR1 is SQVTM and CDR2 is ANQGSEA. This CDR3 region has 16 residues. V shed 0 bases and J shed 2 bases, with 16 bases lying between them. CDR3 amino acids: CSVEDLKGRWQETQYF. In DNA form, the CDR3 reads TGCAGCGTTGAAGATCTTAAGGGCCGGTGGCAAGAGACCCAGTACTTC.

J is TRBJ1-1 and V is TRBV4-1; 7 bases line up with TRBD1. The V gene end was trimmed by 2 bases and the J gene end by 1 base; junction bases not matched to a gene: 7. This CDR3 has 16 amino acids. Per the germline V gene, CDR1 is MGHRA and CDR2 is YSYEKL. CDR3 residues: CASSQPSTGKNTEAFF. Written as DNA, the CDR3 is TGCGCCAGCAGCCAACCCTCGACAGGGAAGAACACTGAAGCTTTCTTT.

The CDR3 reads CASRNRASGDEGRETQYF. CDR3 coding DNA: TGTGCCAGCAGAAATAGGGCTAGCGGGGATGAGGGGCGAGAGACCCAGTACTTC. This rearrangement joins TRBV6-1 to TRBJ2-5, with TRBD2 matching over 9 bases. Germline CDR1 MNHNS, CDR2 SASEGT. This CDR3 is 18 amino acids long. Trimming removed 6 bases from V and 4 bases from J; junction bases left unmatched: 18.

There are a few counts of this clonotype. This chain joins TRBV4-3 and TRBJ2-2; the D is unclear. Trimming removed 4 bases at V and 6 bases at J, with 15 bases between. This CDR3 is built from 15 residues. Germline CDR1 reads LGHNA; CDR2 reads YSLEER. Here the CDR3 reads CASSRRFSGPGELFF. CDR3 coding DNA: TGCGCCAGCAGCCGCCGTTTTTCAGGCCCCGGGGAGCTGTTTTTT.

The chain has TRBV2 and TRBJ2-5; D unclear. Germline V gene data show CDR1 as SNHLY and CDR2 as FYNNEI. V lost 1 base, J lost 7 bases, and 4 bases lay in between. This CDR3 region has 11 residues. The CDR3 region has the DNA TGTGCCAGCAGTGAAGTTGGGACCCAGTACTTC. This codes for CASSEVGTQYF.

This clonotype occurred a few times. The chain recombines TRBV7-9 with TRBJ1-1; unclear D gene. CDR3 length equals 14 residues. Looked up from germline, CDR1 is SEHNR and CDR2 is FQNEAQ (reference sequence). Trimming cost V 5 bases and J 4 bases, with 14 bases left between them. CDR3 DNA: TGTGCCAGCAGCCTCGGTCCGGTGGTCACTGAAGCTTTCTTT. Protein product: CASSLGPVVTEAFF.

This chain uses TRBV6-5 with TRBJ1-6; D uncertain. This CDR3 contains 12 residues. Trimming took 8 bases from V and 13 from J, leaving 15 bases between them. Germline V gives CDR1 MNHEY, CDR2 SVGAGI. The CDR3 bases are TGTGCCAGCTTGCCGCGGTTGAGGCCCCTCCACTTT. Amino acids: CASLPRLRPLHF.

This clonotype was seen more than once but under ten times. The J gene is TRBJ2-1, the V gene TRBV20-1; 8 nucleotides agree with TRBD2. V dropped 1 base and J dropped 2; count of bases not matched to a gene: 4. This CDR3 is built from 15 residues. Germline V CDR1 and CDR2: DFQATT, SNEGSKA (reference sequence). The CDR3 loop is CSARVGGGTYNEQFF. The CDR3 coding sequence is TGCAGTGCTAGAGTCGGCGGGGGGACCTACAATGAGCAGTTCTTC.

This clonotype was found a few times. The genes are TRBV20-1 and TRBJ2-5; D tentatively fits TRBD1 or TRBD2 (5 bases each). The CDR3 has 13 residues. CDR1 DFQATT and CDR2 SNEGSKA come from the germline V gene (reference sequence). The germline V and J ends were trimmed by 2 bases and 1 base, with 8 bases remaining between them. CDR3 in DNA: TGCAGTGCTAGATGGGACGGCCAAGAGACCCAGTACTTC. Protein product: CSARWDGQETQYF.

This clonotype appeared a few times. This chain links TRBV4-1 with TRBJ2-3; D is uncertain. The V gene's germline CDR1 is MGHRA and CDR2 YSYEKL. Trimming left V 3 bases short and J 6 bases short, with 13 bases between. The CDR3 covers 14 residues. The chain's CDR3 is CASSHPNGMDTQYF. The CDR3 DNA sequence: TGCGCCAGCAGCCATCCAAATGGGATGGATACGCAGTATTTT.

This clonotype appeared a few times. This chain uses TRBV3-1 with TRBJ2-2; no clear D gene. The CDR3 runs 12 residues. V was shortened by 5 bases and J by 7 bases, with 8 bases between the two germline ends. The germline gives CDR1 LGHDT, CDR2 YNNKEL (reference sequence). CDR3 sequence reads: CASSFLSGELFF. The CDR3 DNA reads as TGTGCCAGCAGCTTCCTTAGCGGGGAGCTGTTTTTT.

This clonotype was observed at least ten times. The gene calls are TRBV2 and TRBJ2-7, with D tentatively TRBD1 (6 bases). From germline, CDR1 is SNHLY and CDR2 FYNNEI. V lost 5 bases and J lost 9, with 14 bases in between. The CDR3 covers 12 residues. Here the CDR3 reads CASSRDTGAQYF. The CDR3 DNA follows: TGTGCCAGCAGTCGGGACACAGGTGCGCAGTACTTC.

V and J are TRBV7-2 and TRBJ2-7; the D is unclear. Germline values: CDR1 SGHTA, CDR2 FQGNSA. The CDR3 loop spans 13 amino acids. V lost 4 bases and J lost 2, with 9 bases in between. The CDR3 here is CASSWYGTYEQYF. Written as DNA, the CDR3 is TGTGCCAGCAGCTGGTATGGAACCTACGAGCAGTACTTC. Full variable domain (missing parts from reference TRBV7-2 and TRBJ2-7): GAGVSQSPSNKVTEKGKDVELRCDPISGHTALYWYRQSLGQGLEFLIYFQGNSAPDKSGLPSDRFSAERTGGSVSTLTIQRTQQEDSAVYLCASSWYGTYEQYFGPGTRLTVT.

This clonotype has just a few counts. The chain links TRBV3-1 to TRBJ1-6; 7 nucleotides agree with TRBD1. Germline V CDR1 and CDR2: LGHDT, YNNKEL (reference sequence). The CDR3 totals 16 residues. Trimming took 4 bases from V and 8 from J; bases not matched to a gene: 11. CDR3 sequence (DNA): TGTGCCAGCAGCCGCTTTACAGGGGTTGAGCATTCACCCCTCCACTTT. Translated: CASSRFTGVEHSPLHF.

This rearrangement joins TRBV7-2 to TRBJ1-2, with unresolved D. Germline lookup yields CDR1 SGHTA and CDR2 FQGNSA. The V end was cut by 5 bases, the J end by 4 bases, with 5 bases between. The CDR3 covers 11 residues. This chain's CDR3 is CASSQLYGYTF. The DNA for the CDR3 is TGTGCCAGCAGCCAGCTCTATGGCTACACCTTC.

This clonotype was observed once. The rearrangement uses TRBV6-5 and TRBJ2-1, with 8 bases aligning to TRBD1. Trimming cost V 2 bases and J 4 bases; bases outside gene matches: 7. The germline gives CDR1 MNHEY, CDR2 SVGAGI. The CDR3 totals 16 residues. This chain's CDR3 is CASSYHPGQGYNEQFF. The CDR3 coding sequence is TGTGCCAGCAGTTACCACCCCGGACAGGGTTACAATGAGCAGTTCTTC.

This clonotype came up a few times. Written as DNA, the CDR3 is TGCAGCGTTGAAAGGACGAACACTGAAGCTTTCTTT. Its translation: CSVERTNTEAFF. The J gene is TRBJ1-1, the V gene TRBV29-1; no firm D call. Trimming removed 2 bases from V and 1 base from J, with 5 bases in between. The CDR3 has 12 amino acids. Germline V gene lookup returns CDR1 SQVTM and CDR2 ANQGSEA.